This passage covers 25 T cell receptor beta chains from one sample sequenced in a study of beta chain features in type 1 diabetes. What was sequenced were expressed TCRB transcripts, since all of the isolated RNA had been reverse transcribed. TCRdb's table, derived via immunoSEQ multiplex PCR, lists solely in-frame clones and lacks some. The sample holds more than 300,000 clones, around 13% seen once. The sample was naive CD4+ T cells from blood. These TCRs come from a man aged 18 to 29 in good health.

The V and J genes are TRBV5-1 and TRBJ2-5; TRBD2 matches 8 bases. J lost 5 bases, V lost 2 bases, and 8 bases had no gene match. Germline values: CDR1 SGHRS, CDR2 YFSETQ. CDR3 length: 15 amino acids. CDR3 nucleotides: TGCGCCAGCAGCTTCTCGCCTAGCGGGTTGGAGACCCAGTACTTC. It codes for CASSFSPSGLETQYF.

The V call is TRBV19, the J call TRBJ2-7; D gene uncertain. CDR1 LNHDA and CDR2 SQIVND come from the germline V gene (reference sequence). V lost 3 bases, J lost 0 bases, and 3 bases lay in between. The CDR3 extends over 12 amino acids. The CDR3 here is CASSMSSYEQYF. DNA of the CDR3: TGTGCCAGTAGTATGAGCTCCTACGAGCAGTACTTC.

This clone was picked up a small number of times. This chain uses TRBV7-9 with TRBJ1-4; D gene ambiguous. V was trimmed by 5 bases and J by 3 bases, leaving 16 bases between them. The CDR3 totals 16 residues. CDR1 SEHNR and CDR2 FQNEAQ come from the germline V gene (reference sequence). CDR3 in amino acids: CASSRRLGAANEKLFF. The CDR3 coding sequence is TGTGCCAGCAGCCGACGTCTGGGTGCGGCTAATGAAAAACTGTTTTTT.

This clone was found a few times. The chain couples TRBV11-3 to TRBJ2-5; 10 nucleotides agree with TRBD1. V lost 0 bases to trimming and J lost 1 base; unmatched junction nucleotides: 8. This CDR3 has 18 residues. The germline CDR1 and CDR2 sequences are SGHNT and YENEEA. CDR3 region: CASSLDEKDRGFQETQYF. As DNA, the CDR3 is TGTGCCAGCAGCTTAGATGAAAAGGACAGGGGGTTCCAAGAGACCCAGTACTTC.

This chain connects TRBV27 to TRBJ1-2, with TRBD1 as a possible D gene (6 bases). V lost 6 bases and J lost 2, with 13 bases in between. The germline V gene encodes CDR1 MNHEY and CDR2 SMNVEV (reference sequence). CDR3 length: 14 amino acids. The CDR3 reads CASRDSTGNYGYTF. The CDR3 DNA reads TGTGCCAGCAGGGACTCAACAGGGAACTATGGCTACACCTTC.

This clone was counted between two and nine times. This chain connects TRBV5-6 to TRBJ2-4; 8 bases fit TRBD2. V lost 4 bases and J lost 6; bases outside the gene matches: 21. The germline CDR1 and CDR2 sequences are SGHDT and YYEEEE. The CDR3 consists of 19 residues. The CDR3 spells CASSRLLVAGYEKGNIQYF. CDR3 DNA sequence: TGTGCCAGCAGCCGACTCCTGGTAGCGGGGTATGAGAAGGGAAACATTCAGTACTTC.

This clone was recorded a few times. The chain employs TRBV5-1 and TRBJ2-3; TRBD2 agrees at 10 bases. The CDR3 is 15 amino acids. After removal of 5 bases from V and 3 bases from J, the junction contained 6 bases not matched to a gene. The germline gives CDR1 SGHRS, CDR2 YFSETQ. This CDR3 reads CASSQRGGSTDTQYF. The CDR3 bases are TGCGCCAGCAGTCAGCGGGGGGGCTCTACAGATACGCAGTATTTT. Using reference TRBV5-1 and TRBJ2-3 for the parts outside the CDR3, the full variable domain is KAGVTQTPRYLIKTRGQQVTLSCSPISGHRSVSWYQQTPGQGLQFLFEYFSETQRNKGNFPGRFSGRQFSNSRSEMNVSTLELGDSALYLCASSQRGGSTDTQYFGPGTRLTVL.

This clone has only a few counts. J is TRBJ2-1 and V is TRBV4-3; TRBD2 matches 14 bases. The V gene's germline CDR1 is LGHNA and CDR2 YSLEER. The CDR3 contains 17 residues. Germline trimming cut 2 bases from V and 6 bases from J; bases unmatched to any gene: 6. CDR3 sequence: CASSQNAGLAGVNEQFF. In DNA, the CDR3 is TGCGCCAGCAGCCAAAACGCGGGACTAGCGGGGGTCAATGAGCAGTTCTTC.

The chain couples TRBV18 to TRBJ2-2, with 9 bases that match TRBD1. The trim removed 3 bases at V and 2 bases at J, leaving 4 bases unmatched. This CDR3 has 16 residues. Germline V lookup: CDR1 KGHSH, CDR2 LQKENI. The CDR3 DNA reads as TGTGCCAGCTCACCTCCGGGACAGGGCAACACCGGGGAGCTGTTTTTT. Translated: CASSPPGQGNTGELFF.

This chain's CDR3 is CASSESRTGLGHRGYTF. DNA of the CDR3: TGTGCCAGCAGTGAAAGCCGGACAGGACTTGGCCATCGAGGCTACACCTTC. This rearrangement joins TRBV6-1 to TRBJ1-2, with TRBD1 matching over 7 bases. The V gene's germline CDR1 is MNHNS and CDR2 SASEGT. This CDR3 has 17 amino acids. J lost 8 bases, V lost 2 bases, and 17 bases had no gene match.

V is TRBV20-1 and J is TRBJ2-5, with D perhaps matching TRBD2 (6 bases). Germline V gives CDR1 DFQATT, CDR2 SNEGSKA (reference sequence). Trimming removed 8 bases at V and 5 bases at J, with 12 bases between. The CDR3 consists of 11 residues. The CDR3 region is CSSTGAETQYF. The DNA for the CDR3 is TGCAGTTCTACGGGAGCGGAGACCCAGTACTTC.

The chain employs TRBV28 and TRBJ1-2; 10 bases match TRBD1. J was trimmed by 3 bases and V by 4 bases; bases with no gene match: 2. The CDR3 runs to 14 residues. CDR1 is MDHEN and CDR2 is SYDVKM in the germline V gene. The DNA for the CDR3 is TGTGCCAGCAGTTCCGGGACAGGGGACTATGGCTACACCTTC. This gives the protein CASSSGTGDYGYTF.

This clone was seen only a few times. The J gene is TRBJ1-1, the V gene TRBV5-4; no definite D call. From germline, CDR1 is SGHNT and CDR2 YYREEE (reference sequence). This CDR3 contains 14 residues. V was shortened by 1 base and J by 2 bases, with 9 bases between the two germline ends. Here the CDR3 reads CASSLLRKNTEAFF. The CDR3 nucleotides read TGTGCCAGCAGCTTGCTCAGGAAAAACACTGAAGCTTTCTTT.

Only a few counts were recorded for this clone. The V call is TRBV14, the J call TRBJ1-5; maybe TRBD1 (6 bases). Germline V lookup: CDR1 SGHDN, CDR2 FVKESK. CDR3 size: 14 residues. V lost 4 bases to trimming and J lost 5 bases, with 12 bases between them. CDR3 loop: CASSPRDNHQPQHF. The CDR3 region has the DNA TGTGCCAGCAGCCCCCGGGACAACCATCAGCCCCAGCATTTT.

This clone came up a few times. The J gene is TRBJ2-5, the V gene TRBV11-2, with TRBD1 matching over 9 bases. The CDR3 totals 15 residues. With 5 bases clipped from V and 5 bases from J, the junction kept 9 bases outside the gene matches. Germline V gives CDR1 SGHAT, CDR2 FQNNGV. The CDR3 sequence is CASSPSTGGVETQYF. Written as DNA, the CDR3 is TGTGCCAGCAGCCCATCGACAGGGGGTGTTGAGACCCAGTACTTC.

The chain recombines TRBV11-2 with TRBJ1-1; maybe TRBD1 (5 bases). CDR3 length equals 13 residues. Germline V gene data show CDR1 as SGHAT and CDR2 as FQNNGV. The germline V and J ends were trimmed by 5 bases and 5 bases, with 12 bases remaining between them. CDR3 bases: TGTGCCAGCAGCCCCGCCCGGGGGACTGAAGCTTTCTTT. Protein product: CASSPARGTEAFF.

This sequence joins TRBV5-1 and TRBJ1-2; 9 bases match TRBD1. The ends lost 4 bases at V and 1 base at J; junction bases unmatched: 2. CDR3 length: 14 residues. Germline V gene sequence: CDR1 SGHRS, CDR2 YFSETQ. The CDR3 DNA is TGCGCCAGCAGCGGGACAGGGATTAACTATGGCTACACCTTC. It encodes CASSGTGINYGYTF.

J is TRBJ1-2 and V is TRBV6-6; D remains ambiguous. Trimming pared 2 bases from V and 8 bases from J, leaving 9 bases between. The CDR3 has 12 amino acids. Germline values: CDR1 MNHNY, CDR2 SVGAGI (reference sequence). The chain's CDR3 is CASSYPWEGYTF. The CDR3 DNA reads TGTGCCAGCAGTTACCCTTGGGAGGGCTACACCTTC.

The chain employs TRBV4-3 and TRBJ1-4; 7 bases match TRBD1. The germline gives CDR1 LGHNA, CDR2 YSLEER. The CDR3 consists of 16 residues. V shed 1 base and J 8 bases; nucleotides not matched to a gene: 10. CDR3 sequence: CASSQGPQGNSEKLFF. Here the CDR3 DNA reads TGCGCCAGCAGCCAAGGCCCACAGGGGAATTCAGAAAAACTGTTTTTT.

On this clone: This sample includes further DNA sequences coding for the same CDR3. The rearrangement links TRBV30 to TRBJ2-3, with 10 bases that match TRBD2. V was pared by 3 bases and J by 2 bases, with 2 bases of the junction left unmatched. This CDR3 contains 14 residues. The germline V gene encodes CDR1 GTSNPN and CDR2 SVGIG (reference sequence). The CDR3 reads CAWRLAGSTDTQYF. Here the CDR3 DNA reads TGTGCCTGGAGACTAGCGGGATCCACAGATACGCAGTATTTT.

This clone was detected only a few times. CDR3 amino acids: CASSVYGTSQETQYF. CDR3 bases: TGTGCCAGCAGCGTTTATGGGACTAGCCAAGAGACCCAGTACTTC. The chain is built from TRBV7-2 and TRBJ2-5; 8 bases are a match to TRBD2. CDR1 and CDR2 from the germline V gene are SGHTA and FQGNSA. The CDR3 totals 15 residues. Losses at the gene ends were 5 bases for V and 1 base for J; bases not matched to a gene: 6.

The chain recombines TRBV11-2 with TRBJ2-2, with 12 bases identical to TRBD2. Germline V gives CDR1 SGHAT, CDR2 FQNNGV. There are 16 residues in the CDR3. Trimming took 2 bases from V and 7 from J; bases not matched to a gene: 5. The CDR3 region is CASSLRLAGEGGELFF. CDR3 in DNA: TGTGCCAGCAGCTTACGACTAGCGGGAGAGGGCGGGGAGCTGTTTTTT.

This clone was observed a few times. CDR3 sequence (DNA): TGTGCCAGCAGTCCTCCGGGACACTCGGTTATAGAGCAGTACTTC. As protein: CASSPPGHSVIEQYF. The chain is built from TRBV28 and TRBJ2-7, with D tentatively TRBD1 (6 bases). The CDR3 consists of 15 residues. Trimming stripped 5 bases from V and 7 bases from J, with 21 bases between. From germline, CDR1 is MDHEN and CDR2 SYDVKM.

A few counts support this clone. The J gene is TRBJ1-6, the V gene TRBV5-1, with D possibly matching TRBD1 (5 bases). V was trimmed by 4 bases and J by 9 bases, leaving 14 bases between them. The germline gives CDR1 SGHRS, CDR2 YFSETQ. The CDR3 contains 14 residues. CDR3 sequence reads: CASSTDIQVSPLHF. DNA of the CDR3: TGCGCCAGCAGCACGGACATCCAAGTTTCACCCCTCCACTTT.

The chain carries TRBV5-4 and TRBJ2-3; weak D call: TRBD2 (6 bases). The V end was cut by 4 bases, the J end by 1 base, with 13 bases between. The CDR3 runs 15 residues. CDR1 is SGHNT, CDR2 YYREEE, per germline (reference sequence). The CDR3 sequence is CASSTPGVGTDTQYF. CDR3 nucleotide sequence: TGTGCCAGCAGCACCCCGGGAGTGGGCACAGATACGCAGTATTTT. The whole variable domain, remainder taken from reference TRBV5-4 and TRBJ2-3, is ETGVTQSPTHLIKTRGQQVTLRCSSQSGHNTVSWYQQALGQGPQFIFQYYREEENGRGNFPPRFSGLQFPNYSSELNVNALELDDSALYLCASSTPGVGTDTQYFGPGTRLTVL.